These 3 T cell receptor beta chains originate from one sample sequenced in a study of early T cells in non-severe SARS-CoV-2 infection. TCRdb analysed the 5' RACE reads with MiXCR anew, one entry per CDR3 protein. The data contain under 70,000 distinct CDR3 sequences, around 10% of them singletons. The sample was whole blood. The receptors here all came from an adult who was a healthcare worker with PCR-confirmed SARS-CoV-2 infection or an uninfected control (not recorded which).

This clonotype was observed at least ten times. The V and J genes are TRBV6-2 or TRBV6-3 and TRBJ2-7, with 9 bases identical to TRBD2. The CDR3 runs 14 residues. V lost 8 bases and J lost 2; bases outside the gene matches: 7. Germline CDR1 and CDR2: MNHEY and SVGEGT. CDR3 protein: CASSPSGNAYEQYF. The CDR3 DNA is TGTGCCAGCTCACCTAGCGGGAACGCCTACGAGCAGTACTTC.

This clonotype has a count of ten or more. This rearrangement joins TRBV9 to TRBJ2-1, with D perhaps matching TRBD1 (7 bases). Deletions cut 3 bases from V and 4 bases from J, with 17 bases between. The CDR3 covers 16 residues. Germline V gene sequence: CDR1 SGDLS, CDR2 YYNGEE. The CDR3: CASSAYRGGEYNEQFF. The CDR3, as DNA: TGTGCCAGCAGCGCCTACAGGGGCGGGGAGTACAATGAGCAGTTCTTC. Together with reference TRBV9 and TRBJ2-1, the CDR3 gives the full variable domain: DSGVTQTPKHLITATGQRVTLRCSPRSGDLSVYWYQQSLDQGLQFLIQYYNGEERAKGNILERFSAQQFPDLHSELNLSSLELGDSALYFCASSAYRGGEYNEQFFGPGTRLTVL.

This clonotype was counted a few times. The V gene is TRBV20-1, the J gene TRBJ1-4; 7 bases agree with TRBD1. Germline V gives CDR1 DFQATT, CDR2 SNEGSKA (reference sequence). The CDR3 extends over 14 amino acids. The ends lost 4 bases at V and 8 bases at J; junction bases unmatched: 10. The CDR3 DNA reads TGCAGTGCTAAAATTGGACAGGAGGGGGAAAAACTGTTTTTT. Protein product: CSAKIGQEGEKLFF.